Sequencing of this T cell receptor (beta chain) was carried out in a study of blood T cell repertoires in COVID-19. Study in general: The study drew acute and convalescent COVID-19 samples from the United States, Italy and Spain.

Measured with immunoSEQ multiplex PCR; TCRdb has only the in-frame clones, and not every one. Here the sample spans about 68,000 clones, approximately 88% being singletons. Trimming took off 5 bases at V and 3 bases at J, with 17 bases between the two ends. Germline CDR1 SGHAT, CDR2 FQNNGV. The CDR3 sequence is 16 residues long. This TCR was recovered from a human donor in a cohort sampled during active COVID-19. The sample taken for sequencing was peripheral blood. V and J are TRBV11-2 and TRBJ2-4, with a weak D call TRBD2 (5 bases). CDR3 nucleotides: TGTGCCAGCAGCCCCCAGCCGGGCGAGGGCAAAAACATTCAGTACTTC. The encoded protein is CASSPQPGEGKNIQYF.